This paragraph reports one T cell receptor beta chain. Each cDNA held unique molecular identifiers, and template switching gave it a universal primer site. TCRdb analysed the 5' RACE reads with MiXCR anew, one entry per CDR3 protein. The profile shows around 20,000 distinct CDR3 sequences, 69% of them singletons. The sample belongs to a study of identical twins. Trimming shortened V by 7 bases and J by 4 bases, and 13 bases separated the two germline ends. Germline lookup yields CDR1 ENHRY and CDR2 SYGVKD. The CDR3 has 13 residues. This TCR came from a woman between 18 and 29 years old in good health. This table probably holds off-target reads from a library built for another chain. This chain joins TRBV10-3 and TRBJ1-1; tentative D call: TRBD1 (6 bases). Specimen: memory (CD45RO+) T cells sorted from blood. CDR3 DNA sequence: TGTGCCATCACTGACGGACAGAGCACTGAAGCTTTCTTT. This encodes CAITDGQSTEAFF.